The rows below give T cell receptor beta chains drawn from one sample of a study of shared clonotypes between healthy human individuals. Profiling relied on immunoSEQ multiplex PCR, and the TCRdb table lists in-frame clones only, not all of them. The data show roughly 1 million clones, approximately 70% seen once. What was sequenced was memory CD4+ T cells sorted from blood. These receptors all stem from a young man in good health. Each CDR3 is given with its conserved first and last residue. The D gene is left open where the match is weak. Clone size, where shown, is once, few, many, or a class for clones that have expanded.

clone_size,d_call,v_call,j_call,cdr3_aa,cdr3_nt
.,TRBD1,TRBV7-2,TRBJ2-2,CASSQGATGELFF,TGTGCCAGCAGCCAGGGGGCGACCGGGGAGCTGTTTTTT
.,TRBD2,TRBV6-6,TRBJ2-7,CASSVGTSGGNEQYF,TGTGCCAGCAGCGTTGGGACTAGCGGAGGGAACGAGCAGTACTTC
once,.,TRBV10-3,TRBJ2-7,CAISEDSVTYEQYF,TGTGCCATCAGTGAGGATTCCGTTACCTACGAGCAGTACTTC
.,TRBD1,TRBV28,TRBJ1-1,CASSFDRVSEAFF,TGTGCCAGCAGTTTCGACAGGGTCTCTGAAGCTTTCTTT
.,.,TRBV11-3,TRBJ2-7,CASSFALNKGEQYF,TGTGCCAGCAGCTTCGCCCTGAACAAGGGCGAGCAGTACTTC
.,.,TRBV5-1,TRBJ2-7,CASRTHEQYF,TGCGCCAGCAGAACCCACGAGCAGTACTTC
.,.,TRBV28,TRBJ1-3,CASSPGGARASGNTIYF,TGTGCCAGCAGTCCAGGAGGTGCCAGGGCCTCTGGAAACACCATATATTTT
.,.,TRBV30,TRBJ1-2,CACPYRNNNYGYTF,TGTGCCTGCCCTTACCGGAACAACAACTATGGCTACACCTTC
.,.,TRBV6-5,TRBJ1-1,CASSYGGTVNTEAFF,TGTGCCAGCAGTTACGGAGGGACGGTGAACACTGAAGCTTTCTTT
.,TRBD2,TRBV7-8,TRBJ2-1,CASRKAGVSYNEQFF,TGTGCCAGCAGGAAGGCGGGAGTTTCCTACAATGAGCAGTTCTTC
.,TRBD2,TRBV9,TRBJ2-5,CASSVTAGGHQETQYF,TGTGCCAGCAGCGTAACGGCGGGAGGCCACCAAGAGACCCAGTACTTC
.,.,TRBV2,TRBJ2-7,CASSESVGSYYEQYF,TGTGCCAGCAGTGAGTCGGTAGGGTCCTACTACGAGCAGTACTTC
.,TRBD1,TRBV11-1,TRBJ1-6,CASSPETGFVSPLHF,TGTGCCAGCAGCCCAGAGACAGGGTTTGTTTCACCCCTCCACTTT
.,TRBD1,TRBV2,TRBJ2-7,CAANRGTEGSEQYF,TGTGCCGCCAATCGTGGGACAGAAGGATCCGAGCAGTACTTC
.,TRBD1,TRBV5-6,TRBJ2-7,CASSRGTGFYEQYF,TGTGCCAGCAGCCGAGGGACAGGATTCTACGAGCAGTACTTC
.,.,TRBV7-2,TRBJ1-2,CASSETGLLNYGYTF,TGTGCCAGCAGCGAAACGGGCCTCTTGAACTATGGCTACACCTTC
.,.,TRBV5-1,TRBJ2-2,CASSVIPGQNTGELFF,TGCGCCAGCAGCGTGATACCGGGACAGAACACCGGGGAGCTGTTTTTT
.,.,TRBV5-8,TRBJ2-1,CASSSGRLWGNEQFF,TGTGCCAGCAGCTCGGGGAGGCTTTGGGGCAATGAGCAGTTCTTC
.,.,TRBV9,TRBJ1-6,CASSVEQGGSPLHF,TGTGCCAGCAGCGTAGAACAGGGTGGTTCACCCCTCCACTTT
.,.,TRBV18,TRBJ2-2,CASSQTGTNTGELFF,TGTGCCAGCTCACAAACAGGGACCAACACCGGGGAGCTGTTTTTT
few,.,TRBV18,TRBJ2-2,CASSPRQAVTNTGELFF,TGTGCCAGCTCACCTAGACAGGCTGTTACGAACACCGGGGAGCTGTTTTTT
.,TRBD1,TRBV5-1,TRBJ2-5,CASSLGRTGPTETQYF,TGCGCCAGCAGCTTGGGGAGGACAGGCCCCACGGAGACCCAGTACTTC
.,TRBD2,TRBV18,TRBJ2-5,CASCGGRGETQYF,TGTGCCAGCTGCGGGGGACGGGGCGAGACCCAGTACTTC
.,TRBD2,TRBV5-1,TRBJ2-3,CASSETSGRATDTQYF,TGCGCCAGCAGCGAGACTAGCGGGAGGGCAACAGATACGCAGTATTTT
.,.,TRBV7-8,TRBJ2-2,CASSSRLNTGELFF,TGTGCCAGCAGCTCCCGCCTGAACACCGGGGAGCTGTTTTTT